This entry lists 32 T cell receptor beta chains sequenced from one sample in a study of Graves' ophthalmopathy and Graves' hyperthyroidism. RNA transcripts yielded amplified TCR beta CDR3 regions. The library came from an HTBI-primed first-round RT-PCR and a second-round multiplex PCR. TCRdb re-derived calls from the multiplex PCR reads in MiXCR, one entry per CDR3 protein. The table shows around 1,200,000 distinct CDR3 sequences, with roughly two fifths occurring only once. The sequenced sample consisted of peripheral blood or thyroid tissue (not recorded which). These receptors were taken from an adult man with Graves' hyperthyroidism.

This rearrangement joins TRBV29-1 to TRBJ1-3; D gene ambiguous. Germline-derived CDR1 and CDR2 are SQVTM and ANQGSEA. The CDR3 length is 13 residues. The ends were cut back, 8 bases at V and 3 bases at J, with 14 bases in the middle. The CDR3 DNA sequence: TGCAGCTTAGAATCCGGGCTTGGAAACACCATATATTTT. As protein: CSLESGLGNTIYF.

The chain uses TRBV6-5 and TRBJ1-1; tentative D call: TRBD1 (5 bases). The CDR3 is 14 residues long. V lost 7 bases, J lost 1 base, and 13 bases lay in between. CDR1 is MNHEY and CDR2 is SVGAGI in the germline V gene. The CDR3 DNA is TGTGCCAGCACGTTCGGGGGGGGGAACACTGAAGCTTTCTTT. This sequence encodes CASTFGGGNTEAFF.

V and J are TRBV7-8 and TRBJ1-2; D is perhaps TRBD1 (5 bases). CDR3 length equals 16 residues. Looked up from germline, CDR1 is SGHVS and CDR2 is FQNEAQ. The germline V and J ends were trimmed by 1 base and 0 bases, with 12 bases remaining between them. CDR3 bases: TGTGCCAGCAGCTTAGGACAGCAAGGAACTAACTATGGCTACACCTTC. This sequence encodes CASSLGQQGTNYGYTF.

This clonotype was found many times. The chain joins TRBV12-3 or TRBV12-4 to TRBJ1-6, with 8 nucleotides matching TRBD1. The CDR3 has 16 amino acids. V gave up 6 bases and J gave up 3 bases; unmatched junction bases: 7. The CDR3 loop is CASRMSGGIYNSPLHF. The CDR3 DNA follows: TGTGCCAGCAGGATGTCAGGGGGCATCTATAATTCACCCCTCCACTTT.

The chain carries TRBV28 and TRBJ1-5, with 9 bases identical to TRBD1. The CDR3 loop spans 15 amino acids. The germline V gene encodes CDR1 MDHEN and CDR2 SYDVKM. V shed 5 bases, J shed 4 bases, and the junction held 6 bases outside the gene matches. As DNA, the CDR3 is TGTGCCAGCAGTAACCGGGACAGGGAAAATCAGCCCCAGCATTTT. Protein product: CASSNRDRENQPQHF.

The V gene is TRBV7-2, the J gene TRBJ1-4; no definite D call. Germline V gene sequence: CDR1 SGHTA, CDR2 FQGNSA. The V gene lost 0 bases and the J gene lost 6 bases, with 11 bases spanning the gap. The CDR3 spans 15 residues. CDR3 DNA sequence: TGTGCCAGCAGCTTAGCTGAAGGATCTGATGAAAAACTGTTTTTT. It encodes CASSLAEGSDEKLFF.

This clonotype was picked up many times. The chain couples TRBV9 to TRBJ1-1; D gene uncertain. Germline CDR1 is SGDLS and CDR2 is YYNGEE. The CDR3 is 15 residues long. V was shortened by 0 bases and J by 1 base, with 10 bases between the two germline ends. CDR3 nucleotide sequence: TGTGCCAGCAGCGTAGGGGTGACATCGAACACTGAAGCTTTCTTT. Translating gives CASSVGVTSNTEAFF.

A note on this clonotype: A single base separates this from a much larger clone, so it may be a read error. V and J are TRBV7-9 and TRBJ2-5; D gene ambiguous. Germline CDR1 is SEHNR and CDR2 is FQNEAQ (reference sequence). This CDR3 has 11 amino acids. The CDR3 DNA reads TGTGCCGGCAGCTCCCAGGTGGCGCAGTACTTC. This encodes CAGSSQVAQYF.

The V gene is TRBV2, the J gene TRBJ2-2; D could derive from TRBD1 or TRBD2 (5 bases each). The V end was cut by 6 bases, the J end by 6 bases, with 17 bases between. Germline CDR1 is SNHLY and CDR2 is FYNNEI. The CDR3 is made up of 15 amino acids. Here the CDR3 DNA reads TGTGCCAGCAGGACGGGGCGCGGGTTTCCCGGGGAGCTGTTTTTT. Protein sequence: CASRTGRGFPGELFF. Combining the CDR3 with reference TRBV2 and TRBJ2-2 gives the whole variable domain EPEVTQTPSHQVTQMGQEVILRCVPISNHLYFYWYRQILGQKVEFLVSFYNNEISEKSEIFDDQFSVERPDGSNFTLKIRSTKLEDSAMYFCASRTGRGFPGELFFGEGSRLTVL.

This clonotype has a count of ten or more. This rearrangement joins TRBV25-1 to TRBJ1-1; D not certain. The CDR3 covers 11 residues. Germline V lookup: CDR1 MGHDK, CDR2 SYGVNS. V dropped 10 bases and J dropped 1 base, with 7 bases sitting between them. CDR3: CATLRNTEAFF. The CDR3 bases are TGTGCCACCCTTCGGAACACTGAAGCTTTCTTT.

This clonotype was seen only a few times. The chain links TRBV6-5 to TRBJ1-6; D is uncertain. Germline V gene sequence: CDR1 MNHEY, CDR2 SVGAGI. CDR3 length equals 16 residues. The V and J ends lost 2 bases and 6 bases respectively, with 14 bases between them. CDR3 DNA sequence: TGTGCCAGCAGTTACAATGAGATATCGGTTAATTCACCCCTCCACTTT. It translates to CASSYNEISVNSPLHF.

To note about this clonotype: The junction does not match germline at one end; this may be a read error. The V call is TRBV19, the J call TRBJ2-7, with TRBD2 as a possible D gene (5 bases). CDR1 and CDR2 (germline): LNHDA, SQIVND (reference sequence). This CDR3 has 13 amino acids. The DNA of the CDR3 is TGTGCCAGTCGCCGATCTAGCACAGATACGCAGTATTTC. Its translation is CASRRSSTDTQYF.

This clonotype has only a few counts. As the CDR3 is not closed by the conserved phenylalanine or tryptophan, this likely results from a read error. The V gene is TRBV6-5, the J gene TRBJ1-1, with a tentative D call TRBD1 (5 bases). CDR3 length: 13 residues. Germline V CDR1 and CDR2: MNHEY, SVGAGI. Trimming took off 5 bases at V and 8 bases at J, with 15 bases between the two ends. The chain's CDR3 is CASSVRSGTEAFL. CDR3 DNA: TGTGCCAGCAGTGTAAGAAGTGGGACGGAAGCTTTCCTT.

This clonotype was observed at least ten times. The chain employs TRBV7-9 and TRBJ1-2; 8 nucleotides agree with TRBD1. The CDR3 contains 14 residues. J lost 3 bases, V lost 1 base, and 1 base had no gene match. The germline V gene encodes CDR1 SEHNR and CDR2 FQNEAQ (reference sequence). CDR3 protein: CASSLDRGDYGYTF. CDR3 DNA: TGTGCCAGCAGCTTAGACAGGGGGGACTATGGCTACACCTTC.

CDR3: CASSLYSNPNEKLFF. Written as DNA, the CDR3 is TGTGCCAGCAGCTTGTACAGCAATCCTAATGAAAAACTGTTTTTT. The rearrangement links TRBV7-9 to TRBJ1-4; D unclear. V was cut by 3 bases and J by 3 bases, with 11 bases left in between. The CDR3 extends over 15 amino acids. From germline, CDR1 is SEHNR and CDR2 FQNEAQ (reference sequence).

This clonotype was detected many times. V and J are TRBV5-1 and TRBJ1-1, with D perhaps matching TRBD1 (5 bases). Germline assignment: CDR1 SGHRS and CDR2 YFSETQ. Trimming pared 4 bases from V and 8 bases from J, leaving 24 bases between. This CDR3 has 16 residues. CDR3 protein: CASSLAPGTALGEAFF. The CDR3 nucleotides read TGCGCCAGCAGCCTCGCTCCCGGGACCGCTCTTGGGGAAGCTTTCTTT.

The genes are TRBV4-3 and TRBJ2-5; 7 bases are shared with TRBD2. The CDR3 length is 16 residues. Germline CDR1 is LGHNA and CDR2 is YSLEER. V shed 2 bases, J shed 2 bases, and the junction held 8 bases outside the gene matches. CDR3 bases: TGCGCCAGCAGCCAATTGGTGGGGACTATACAAGAGACCCAGTACTTC. It specifies CASSQLVGTIQETQYF.

The CDR3 bases are TGCGCCAGCAGCGAAGACAGGGGGCCAGGAAACACCATATATTTT. It translates to CASSEDRGPGNTIYF. The chain links TRBV5-1 to TRBJ1-3, with 10 positions matching TRBD1. This CDR3 comprises 15 residues. CDR1 and CDR2 (germline): SGHRS, YFSETQ. The ends lost 4 bases at V and 4 bases at J; junction bases unmatched: 5.

This clonotype was observed at least ten times. This chain links TRBV29-1 with TRBJ1-5, with a weak D call TRBD1 (5 bases). Trimming pared 4 bases from V and 0 bases from J, leaving 7 bases between. This CDR3 region has 13 residues. Germline loops: CDR1 SQVTM, CDR2 ANQGSEA. CDR3 sequence: CSVGDGSNQPQHF. Written as DNA, the CDR3 is TGCAGCGTTGGGGACGGTAGCAATCAGCCCCAGCATTTT.

This chain connects TRBV29-1 to TRBJ1-1, with D unclear. Trimming shortened V by 8 bases and J by 1 base, and 14 bases separated the two germline ends. Germline V gives CDR1 SQVTM, CDR2 ANQGSEA. The CDR3 runs 13 residues. CDR3 DNA: TGCAGCATTCTCGGACGGCAGAACACTGAAGCTTTCTTT. As protein: CSILGRQNTEAFF.

This clonotype was counted at least ten times. The chain recombines TRBV7-9 with TRBJ1-1; D unclear. Germline assignment: CDR1 SEHNR and CDR2 FQNEAQ (reference sequence). V was cut by 5 bases and J by 3 bases, with 13 bases left in between. CDR3 size: 14 residues. The CDR3 DNA is TGTGCCAGCAGCCCATGGACGAAGCACACTGAAGCTTTCTTT. This codes for CASSPWTKHTEAFF.

This clonotype showed up just a few times. The chain carries TRBV4-3 and TRBJ1-1, with D hard to call. V lost 1 base, J lost 2 bases, and 11 bases lay in between. This CDR3 has 15 residues. Germline V CDR1 and CDR2: LGHNA, YSLEER. CDR3 sequence: CASSQVSEINTEAFF. In DNA, the CDR3 is TGCGCCAGCAGCCAAGTTTCCGAGATCAACACTGAAGCTTTCTTT.

As for this clonotype: A much larger clone sits a single nucleotide away, making a read error possible. The chain uses TRBV2 and TRBJ2-5; D gene uncertain. Per the germline V gene, CDR1 is SNHLY and CDR2 is FYNNEI. V was trimmed by 4 bases and J by 5 bases, leaving 11 bases between them. The CDR3 has 13 amino acids. Here the CDR3 DNA reads TGTGCCAGCAGTGGGGCATTGGTGGAGACCCAGTACTTC. Its protein is CASSGALVETQYF.

The chain is built from TRBV29-1 and TRBJ1-4, with D perhaps TRBD1 (6 bases). The CDR3 consists of 12 residues. With 8 bases removed from V and 5 bases from J, the gap between germline ends came to 12 bases. Germline loops: CDR1 SQVTM, CDR2 ANQGSEA. The CDR3 DNA reads as TGCAGCATGACAGGCCTGAATGAAAAACTGTTTTTT. It translates to CSMTGLNEKLFF.

Regarding this clonotype: A much larger clone lies one base from this, so it may be a read error. The genes are TRBV5-1 and TRBJ2-7; D is tentatively TRBD1 or TRBD2 (5 bases each). Trimming took off 5 bases at V and 3 bases at J, with 12 bases between the two ends. Germline assignment: CDR1 SGHRS and CDR2 YFSETQ. The CDR3 covers 13 residues. This CDR3 reads CASRWDGNYEQYF. CDR3 nucleotide sequence: TGCGCCAGCAGATGGGACGGAAACTACGAGCAGTACTTC.

J is TRBJ2-7 and V is TRBV20-1; 7 positions agree with TRBD1. The CDR3 sequence is 13 residues long. Losses at the gene ends were 6 bases for V and 6 bases for J; bases not matched to a gene: 11. The germline V gene encodes CDR1 DFQATT and CDR2 SNEGSKA (reference sequence). CDR3: CSAQDSYRGEQYF. DNA for the CDR3: TGCAGTGCCCAAGATTCGTACAGGGGCGAGCAGTACTTC.

The chain links TRBV2 to TRBJ2-5; tentatively, D is TRBD1 or TRBD2 (5 bases each). Trimming stripped 5 bases from V and 3 bases from J, with 19 bases between. CDR3 length: 16 residues. Germline V gene sequence: CDR1 SNHLY, CDR2 FYNNEI. In DNA form, the CDR3 reads TGTGCCAGCAGTTACTCGAAAGCGATGGGGGAAGAGACCCAGTACTTC. Translation gives CASSYSKAMGEETQYF. Variable domain in full (rest from reference TRBV2 and TRBJ2-5): EPEVTQTPSHQVTQMGQEVILRCVPISNHLYFYWYRQILGQKVEFLVSFYNNEISEKSEIFDDQFSVERPDGSNFTLKIRSTKLEDSAMYFCASSYSKAMGEETQYFGPGTRLLVL.

This clonotype was seen only a few times. The rearrangement joins TRBV19 to TRBJ1-2, with D unresolved. CDR3 size: 14 residues. V dropped 1 base and J dropped 2 bases, with 8 bases sitting between them. CDR1 is LNHDA, CDR2 SQIVND, per germline (reference sequence). The DNA of the CDR3 is TGTGCCAGTAGTATAGTGGGCAAGAACTATGGCTACACCTTC. This sequence encodes CASSIVGKNYGYTF.

This clonotype was found many times. The CDR3: CSARDLFGVTYGYTF. CDR3 sequence (DNA): TGCAGTGCTAGAGATCTTTTTGGGGTAACTTATGGCTACACCTTC. V and J are TRBV20-1 and TRBJ1-2; D call uncertain. The CDR3 is made up of 15 amino acids. Trimming took 0 bases from V and 5 from J, leaving 16 bases between them. The germline CDR1 and CDR2 sequences are DFQATT and SNEGSKA (reference sequence).

At least ten counts were recorded for this clonotype. The chain combines TRBV6-5 with TRBJ1-6, with TRBD1 identical over 10 bases. Unmatched junction bases numbered 6, after V lost 0 bases and J lost 7 bases. The CDR3 covers 17 residues. Per germline, CDR1 MNHEY and CDR2 SVGAGI. The chain's CDR3 is CASSYSGPGQGNSPLHF. The CDR3 DNA follows: TGTGCCAGCAGTTACTCGGGACCGGGACAGGGGAATTCACCCCTCCACTTT.

A word on this clonotype: Since a much larger clone is just one base distant, this may be a read error. This rearrangement joins TRBV20-1 to TRBJ2-6; the D gene is possibly TRBD2 (5 bases). Germline V gene data show CDR1 as DFQATT and CDR2 as SNEGSKA (reference sequence). The CDR3 is 15 amino acids. The CDR3 region has the DNA TGCAGTGCTAGGGACTCCGGCTCTGGGACCAACGTCCTGACTTTC. Amino acids: CSARDSGSGTNVLTF.

This clonotype was detected a few times. The genes are TRBV6-5 and TRBJ2-5, with 9 nucleotides matching TRBD1. The V segment lost 2 bases and the J segment 3 bases; nucleotides outside the gene matches: 4. The CDR3 is made up of 15 amino acids. CDR1 is MNHEY, CDR2 SVGAGI, per germline. DNA for the CDR3: TGTGCCAGCAGTTACAGGCGGGACAGGGAAGAGACCCAGTACTTC. Protein: CASSYRRDREETQYF.